The rows below give T cell receptor beta chains drawn from one sample of a study of cytomegalovirus exposure and HLA in healthy donors. Profiled with immunoSEQ multiplex PCR; TCRdb holds only in-frame clones, not every one. The repertoire holds 150,000 to 200,000 clones, with about 83% as singletons. Material: PBMCs. The receptors derive from a young woman in good health and CMV-seropositive. Both conserved end residues are part of each CDR3. The order of the fields is J gene, D gene, V gene, clone size, CDR3 DNA, CDR3 protein. D genes are given only for firm matches. Rows may omit the clone size; those that give it use once, few, many or a size class.

TRBJ2-1 | . | TRBV4-1 | once | TGCGCCAGCAGCCCGGGACTCTCTGCCTTGAATGAGCAGTTCTTC | CASSPGLSALNEQFF
TRBJ2-1 | TRBD2 | TRBV9 | once | TGTGCCAGCAGCCCATCTAGCGGCAATGAGCAGTTCTTC | CASSPSSGNEQFF
TRBJ2-6 | . | TRBV14 | . | TGTGCCAGCAGCCAAGACCGGACAGCCTCACCACTCTCTGGGGCCAACGTCCTGACTTTC | CASSQDRTASPLSGANVLTF
TRBJ1-3 | . | TRBV14 | . | TGTGCCAGCCCGAGGCGGGGCGCGGCTGGAAACACCATATATTTT | CASPRRGAAGNTIYF
TRBJ1-2 | TRBD1 | TRBV2 | . | TGTGCCAGCAGTAATACAGGGGGATCTGATGGCTACACCTTC | CASSNTGGSDGYTF
TRBJ2-4 | . | TRBV2 | . | TGTGCCAGCAGTGAAGTTACGGTTCAAAACATTCAGTACTTC | CASSEVTVQNIQYF
TRBJ2-5 | TRBD2 | TRBV5-6 | . | TGTGCCAGCAGCTTGTCACAAGAAGGACTAGCGACGCAAGAGACCCAGTACTTC | CASSLSQEGLATQETQYF
TRBJ1-2 | TRBD1 | TRBV2 | . | TGTGCCAGCTCGACAGGGGGCTGTGGCTACACCTTC | CASSTGGCGYTF
TRBJ2-7 | . | TRBV7-6 | . | TGTGCCAGCAGCTTATCTGGGTCCGGACTACACCTAGGCGAGCAGTACTTC | CASSLSGSGLHLGEQYF
TRBJ2-5 | . | TRBV11-2 | . | TGTGCCAGCAGCCCGGTCCGGGGAGCGCAAGAGACCCAGTACTTC | CASSPVRGAQETQYF
TRBJ1-4 | . | TRBV29-1 | . | TGCAGCGTCTCAGGGAGGGCGGCTAATGAAAAACTGTTTTTT | CSVSGRAANEKLFF
TRBJ2-7 | TRBD2 | TRBV27 | . | TGTGCCAGCGGACTAGCGGGAAACTACGAGCAGTACTTC | CASGLAGNYEQYF
TRBJ1-2 | . | TRBV7-6 | . | TGTGCCAGCAGCTTGGGTGGAGGCTATGGCTACACCTTC | CASSLGGGYGYTF
TRBJ2-6 | . | TRBV6-5 | . | TGTGCCAGCAGTTACAACTACAGGGTTGGGGCCAACGTCCTGACTTTC | CASSYNYRVGANVLTF
TRBJ1-4 | . | TRBV27 | . | TGTGCCAGCAGTCCGTGGGAGGGGGAAAAACTGTTTTTT | CASSPWEGEKLFF
TRBJ1-4 | . | TRBV27 | . | TGTGCCAGCAGTTTGAACAGGGTGGCTGAAAAACTGTTTTTT | CASSLNRVAEKLFF
TRBJ2-3 | . | TRBV5-4 | . | TGTGCCAGCTTAGAATCTTCTAGCACAGATACGCAGTATTTT | CASLESSSTDTQYF
TRBJ2-7 | TRBD2 | TRBV15 | . | TGTGCCACCAGCTTGGGGCGGGGGTACGAGCAGTACTTC | CATSLGRGYEQYF
TRBJ1-1 | . | TRBV14 | . | TGTGCCAGCAGCCAAGTGGGGGGGAAGAACACTGAAGCTTTCTTT | CASSQVGGKNTEAFF
TRBJ2-1 | TRBD2 | TRBV27 | . | TGTGCCAGCAGTTCAGCGGGAGGACGGCAGTTCTTC | CASSSAGGRQFF
TRBJ2-3 | TRBD1 | TRBV27 | . | TGTGCCAGCGGGACGGTAGGGGGCCCCACCGAAACAGATACGCAGTATTTT | CASGTVGGPTETDTQYF
TRBJ1-5 | TRBD1 | TRBV7-9 | few | TGTGCCAGCAGCTTAGTCGTAGGGACAGGGGCTCAGCCCCAGCATTTT | CASSLVVGTGAQPQHF
TRBJ1-5 | TRBD1 | TRBV28 | . | TGTGCCAGCAGGTCCGGGACAGGGATACATCAGCCCCAGCATTTT | CASRSGTGIHQPQHF
TRBJ2-7 | TRBD1 | TRBV7-6 | . | TGTGCCAGCAGCCCAAAACCGGGACAGGGGTATAGCAACGAGCAGTACTTC | CASSPKPGQGYSNEQYF
TRBJ2-7 | . | TRBV28 | . | TGTGCCAGCAGTTTGCTACAGGGCATCTACGAGCAGTACTTC | CASSLLQGIYEQYF
TRBJ1-1 | . | TRBV4-1 | . | TGCGCCAGCAGCCAAGTTTCGGCGGGGGGAACTGAAGCTTTCTTT | CASSQVSAGGTEAFF
TRBJ2-2 | . | TRBV11-2 | . | TGTGCCAGCAGCTTCCCTCCCGGGGAGCTGTTTTTT | CASSFPPGELFF
TRBJ2-2 | . | TRBV28 | . | TGTGCCAGCAGTTTTATCGGGGAGCTGTTTTTT | CASSFIGELFF
TRBJ1-5 | . | TRBV5-6 | once | TGTGCCAGCAGCTTGGCCTCAGGGGCGTTGCGGGCCCAGCATTTT | CASSLASGALRAQHF
TRBJ2-5 | . | TRBV9 | few | TGTGCCAGCAGCGTTCGGGCGGGGTGGACTCCTCAAGAGACCCAGTACTTC | CASSVRAGWTPQETQYF
TRBJ1-1 | . | TRBV28 | . | TGTGCCAGCAGTACGTACAAGAACACTGAAGCTTTCTTT | CASSTYKNTEAFF